This entry lists 26 T cell receptor beta chains sequenced from one sample in a study of Graves' ophthalmopathy and Graves' hyperthyroidism. RNA transcripts were the template, and TCR beta CDR3 regions were amplified from them. RT-PCR in the first round used HTBI primers; a second-round multiplex PCR followed. Each CDR3 protein gets one entry after TCRdb re-called the multiplex PCR reads with MiXCR. The sample has around 1,200,000 distinct CDR3 sequences, about two fifths seen once. The material sequenced was peripheral blood or thyroid tissue (not recorded which). These receptors all stem from an adult man with Graves' hyperthyroidism.

Regarding this clonotype: A much larger clonotype is one base distant, so this may be a read error. The rearrangement joins TRBV7-9 to TRBJ2-7, with 8 bases aligning to TRBD2. CDR3 length equals 13 residues. Germline V gene sequence: CDR1 SEHNR, CDR2 FQNEAQ (reference sequence). Trimming cost V 3 bases and J 7 bases; bases outside gene matches: 5. CDR3 nucleotides: TGTGCCAGCAGCTTGGGCGGGAGGACTGAGCAGTACTTC. Translating gives CASSLGGRTEQYF. The full variable domain, with the rest looked up from reference TRBV7-9 and TRBJ2-7, is DTGVSQNPRHKITKRGQNVTFRCDPISEHNRLYWYRQTLGQGPEFLTYFQNEAQLEKSRLLSDRFSAERPKGSFSTLEIQRTEQGDSAMYLCASSLGGRTEQYFGPGTRLTVT.

The CDR3, as DNA: TGTGCCAGCAGTTCAGGGATGAATGAAAAACTGTTTTTT. It codes for CASSSGMNEKLFF. The V and J genes are TRBV12-3 or TRBV12-4 and TRBJ1-4, with D possibly matching TRBD1 (5 bases). CDR3 size: 13 residues. V lost 4 bases and J lost 5, with 8 bases in between.

The chain links TRBV9 to TRBJ1-1; a weak D match, TRBD1 (6 bases). The CDR3 is 15 residues long. Germline values: CDR1 SGDLS, CDR2 YYNGEE. With 5 bases removed from V and 6 bases from J, the gap between germline ends came to 20 bases. The CDR3 spells CASSALGARGSEAFF. Here the CDR3 DNA reads TGTGCCAGCAGTGCGTTAGGGGCCAGGGGCTCTGAAGCTTTCTTT.

This chain joins TRBV6-1 and TRBJ1-1; D unclear. V was trimmed by 4 bases and J by 0 bases, leaving 12 bases between them. CDR1 is MNHNS, CDR2 SASEGT, per germline. The CDR3 consists of 15 residues. DNA of the CDR3: TGTGCCAGCAGTGGACGGACGGGCGTGAACACTGAAGCTTTCTTT. Its protein product is CASSGRTGVNTEAFF.

This clonotype was seen a few times. This chain uses TRBV29-1 with TRBJ2-7; a possible D gene is TRBD2 (7 bases). Per the germline V gene, CDR1 is SQVTM and CDR2 is ANQGSEA. V was pared by 8 bases and J by 2 bases, with 13 bases between. This CDR3 has 12 amino acids. The CDR3 nucleotides are TGCAGCTTTGCGGGGGCTGCCTACGAGCAGTACTTC. Its translation is CSFAGAAYEQYF.

This clonotype was seen a few times. The rearrangement links TRBV4-1 to TRBJ1-5; D unresolved. V lost 0 bases and J 5 bases, leaving 11 bases between the germline ends. This CDR3 spans 15 amino acids. Germline V lookup: CDR1 MGHRA, CDR2 YSYEKL. The CDR3 coding sequence is TGCGCCAGCAGCCAAGATCTGCCCGTCTATCAGCCCCAGCATTTT. Its protein product is CASSQDLPVYQPQHF.

This clonotype was found once. Germline is not matched at one junction end, which may reflect a read error. This rearrangement joins TRBV18 to TRBJ1-6; 10 nucleotides match TRBD1. CDR1 and CDR2 from the germline V gene are KGHSH and LQKENI. The CDR3 has 17 amino acids. CDR3 residues: CASSPGQGGVVNPPLHF. The CDR3 coding sequence is TGTGCCAGCTCACCCGGACAGGGGGGAGTGGTTAATCCACCCCTCCACTTT.

This clonotype was observed a few times. J is TRBJ2-6 and V is TRBV7-9, with D hard to call. Looked up from germline, CDR1 is SEHNR and CDR2 is FQNEAQ (reference sequence). The CDR3 runs 17 residues. The germline V and J ends were trimmed by 1 base and 2 bases, with 12 bases remaining between them. In nucleotides, the CDR3 is TGTGCCAGCAGCTTAGTCGTCTCGGGCGCTGGGGCCAACGTCCTGACTTTC. Its translation is CASSLVVSGAGANVLTF.

As concerns this clonotype: A much bigger clone sits one base away, suggesting this may be a read error. The V gene is TRBV10-2, the J gene TRBJ1-2; D gene unclear. V was shortened by 7 bases and J by 4 bases, with 13 bases between the two germline ends. The CDR3 has 13 amino acids. Germline V gene data show CDR1 as WSHSY and CDR2 as SAAADI. CDR3 sequence: CASNQEQGYGYTF. The CDR3 DNA reads TGCGCCAGCAACCAAGAACAAGGCTATGGCTACACCTTC.

Remarks on this clonotype: This may arise from a read error, as a much more abundant clone is one base away. This chain joins TRBV19 and TRBJ2-5, with D possibly being TRBD1 (6 bases). Germline assignment: CDR1 LNHDA and CDR2 SQIVND (reference sequence). This CDR3 has 13 residues. The CDR3 nucleotides read TGTGCCAGTAGTATCTACAGGGAAGAGGCCCAGTACTTC. It specifies CASSIYREEAQYF.

The table lists this clonotype with many counts. This chain joins TRBV25-1 and TRBJ1-1; D is possibly TRBD1 (5 bases). Trimming shortened V by 8 bases and J by 3 bases, and 22 bases separated the two germline ends. The CDR3 is 16 amino acids. CDR1 and CDR2 from the germline V gene are MGHDK and SYGVNS. The CDR3 sequence: CASVSNPGTRDTEAFF. CDR3 in DNA: TGTGCCAGCGTAAGTAATCCGGGGACTCGGGACACTGAAGCTTTCTTT.

This clonotype was seen more than once but under ten times. The gene calls are TRBV11-2 and TRBJ2-2, with a possible D match to TRBD1 (6 bases). V lost 2 bases and J lost 4, with 8 bases in between. Germline CDR1 and CDR2: SGHAT and FQNNGV. The CDR3 spans 14 residues. This CDR3 is CASSLQGSTGELFF. The CDR3 nucleotides read TGTGCCAGCAGCTTACAGGGGTCCACCGGGGAGCTGTTTTTT.

The V and J genes are TRBV6-5 and TRBJ2-7; tentatively, D is TRBD1 (6 bases). CDR1 MNHEY and CDR2 SVGAGI come from the germline V gene. V lost 5 bases and J lost 5, with 10 bases in between. This CDR3 is built from 12 residues. CDR3 DNA sequence: TGTGCCAGCAGTGACGGGGACAACGAGCAGTACTTC. Translation gives CASSDGDNEQYF.

The V gene is TRBV7-2, the J gene TRBJ2-3; D is uncertain. CDR1 and CDR2 (germline): SGHTA, FQGNSA. V lost 1 base and J lost 2, with 7 bases in between. The CDR3 length is 14 residues. The CDR3 sequence is CASSLGLYTDTQYF. The CDR3, as DNA: TGTGCCAGCAGCTTAGGTCTCTACACAGATACGCAGTATTTT. Complete variable domain (other parts from reference TRBV7-2 and TRBJ2-3): GAGVSQSPSNKVTEKGKDVELRCDPISGHTALYWYRQSLGQGLEFLIYFQGNSAPDKSGLPSDRFSAERTGGSVSTLTIQRTQQEDSAVYLCASSLGLYTDTQYFGPGTRLTVL.

Regarding this clonotype: Sequence at one end of the junction differs from germline and may be a read error. The rearrangement links TRBV28 to TRBJ2-2; 11 bases align to TRBD1. Germline CDR1 and CDR2: MDHEN and SYDVKM. This CDR3 comprises 12 residues. CDR3 region: CASRLGQGVLFF. The CDR3 nucleotides read TGTGCCAGCAGACTGGGACAGGGGGTGCTGTTTTTT.

The chain recombines TRBV9 with TRBJ2-6; 10 bases are a match to TRBD1. The V gene end was trimmed by 3 bases and the J gene end by 0 bases; junction bases not matched to a gene: 12. Germline loops: CDR1 SGDLS, CDR2 YYNGEE. CDR3 length: 20 amino acids. The chain's CDR3 is CASSDSGLGTGVSGANVLTF. The DNA of the CDR3 is TGTGCCAGCAGCGATTCCGGTTTGGGGACAGGGGTCTCTGGGGCCAACGTCCTGACTTTC.

This clonotype was counted at least ten times. The V and J genes are TRBV24-1 and TRBJ1-2; 9 nucleotides agree with TRBD1. CDR3 length: 11 residues. The V gene's germline CDR1 is KGHDR and CDR2 SFDVKD. The V and J ends lost 3 bases and 14 bases, in that order; junction bases with no gene match: 3. CDR3 sequence (DNA): TGTGCCACCAGTGATGGGGACAGGGAAACCTTC. Amino acid sequence: CATSDGDRETF.

This clonotype was detected ten times or more. The rearrangement joins TRBV7-2 to TRBJ2-7, with D uncertain. The CDR3 length is 13 residues. With 5 bases removed from V and 7 bases from J, the gap between germline ends came to 15 bases. Germline V gene lookup returns CDR1 SGHTA and CDR2 FQGNSA. CDR3 region: CASSIPAVVEQYF. CDR3 nucleotide sequence: TGTGCCAGCAGCATACCGGCGGTCGTGGAGCAGTACTTC.

The CDR3 is CASNPYDRGVEGYTF. CDR3 bases: TGTGCCAGCAATCCCTACGACAGGGGCGTAGAAGGCTACACCTTC. V and J are TRBV12-3 or TRBV12-4 and TRBJ1-2; 8 nucleotides align to TRBD1. The CDR3 spans 15 residues. V was pared by 7 bases and J by 8 bases, with 15 bases of the junction left unmatched.

The chain is built from TRBV20-1 and TRBJ1-5, with 8 bases identical to TRBD1. Germline V gene data show CDR1 as DFQATT and CDR2 as SNEGSKA (reference sequence). This CDR3 contains 16 residues. The V gene end was trimmed by 4 bases and the J gene end by 2 bases; junction bases not matched to a gene: 10. The chain's CDR3 is CSAKRAPGQGNQPQHF. In DNA form, the CDR3 reads TGCAGTGCTAAAAGGGCTCCGGGACAGGGCAATCAGCCCCAGCATTTT.

This clonotype was counted many times. The rearrangement links TRBV7-6 to TRBJ1-5, with D maybe TRBD1 (6 bases). Trimming shortened V by 5 bases and J by 6 bases, and 17 bases separated the two germline ends. This CDR3 spans 15 amino acids. The germline CDR1 and CDR2 sequences are SGHVS and FNYEAQ. CDR3 in DNA: TGTGCCAGCAGCCCAACACAGGGACCAGTTCAGCCCCAGCATTTT. Protein: CASSPTQGPVQPQHF.

This clonotype was detected only a few times. V is TRBV4-3 and J is TRBJ2-7; D may be TRBD1 (6 bases). Germline V gives CDR1 LGHNA, CDR2 YSLEER. This CDR3 is 15 amino acids long. V lost 4 bases and J lost 0, with 13 bases in between. The CDR3: CASSRSWDNSYEQYF. In DNA form, the CDR3 reads TGCGCCAGCAGCCGATCGTGGGACAACTCCTACGAGCAGTACTTC.

J is TRBJ2-7 and V is TRBV10-3, with no clear D. In germline, CDR1 is ENHRY, CDR2 SYGVKD. The V end lost 3 bases, the J end lost 13 bases, and 19 bases lay between the germline ends. There are 13 residues in the CDR3. CDR3 sequence (DNA): TGTGCCATCAGTGATGCTGGTCGGCCTTTCGGTTACTTC. Its protein product is CAISDAGRPFGYF.

Many counts were recorded for this clonotype. The chain has TRBV12-3 or TRBV12-4 and TRBJ1-2, with a possible D match to TRBD1 (6 bases). The CDR3 spans 12 residues. V lost 3 bases to trimming and J lost 7 bases, with 9 bases between them. CDR3 sequence: CASSLRGAGYTF. The CDR3 DNA is TGTGCCAGCAGTTTGAGGGGGGCTGGCTACACCTTC.

In this sample, this clonotype turned up many times. This rearrangement joins TRBV20-1 to TRBJ1-6; tentative D call: TRBD1 (5 bases). With 1 base removed from V and 13 bases from J, the gap between germline ends came to 29 bases. This CDR3 region has 18 residues. CDR1 and CDR2 from the germline V gene are DFQATT and SNEGSKA (reference sequence). CDR3 coding DNA: TGCAGTGCTAGAGGATCAGTAAGAACCGGGACCCTCTTCAGGCCCCTCCACTTT. Protein sequence: CSARGSVRTGTLFRPLHF.

This clonotype has a handful of counts. The rearrangement uses TRBV10-3 and TRBJ2-7; D is unresolved. The CDR3 loop spans 16 amino acids. Between the trimmed V and J ends, which lost 1 base and 0 bases, there was a span of 13 bases. CDR1 ENHRY and CDR2 SYGVKD come from the germline V gene. The CDR3 nucleotides read TGTGCCATCAGTGAGTTGGGCTTGAACTACTCCTACGAGCAGTACTTC. It is translated as CAISELGLNYSYEQYF.